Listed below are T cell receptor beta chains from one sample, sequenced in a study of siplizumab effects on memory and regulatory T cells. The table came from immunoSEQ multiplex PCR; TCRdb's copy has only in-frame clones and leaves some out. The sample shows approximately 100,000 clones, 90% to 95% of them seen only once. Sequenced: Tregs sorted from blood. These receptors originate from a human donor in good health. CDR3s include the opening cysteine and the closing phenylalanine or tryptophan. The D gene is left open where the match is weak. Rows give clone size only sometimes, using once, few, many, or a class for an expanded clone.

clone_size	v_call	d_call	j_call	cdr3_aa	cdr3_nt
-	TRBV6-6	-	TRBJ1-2	CASQGLSYGYTF	TGTGCCAGCCAGGGGTTAAGCTATGGCTACACCTTC
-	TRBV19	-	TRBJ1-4	CASSIPGINEKLFF	TGTGCCAGTAGTATACCAGGGATTAATGAAAAACTGTTTTTT
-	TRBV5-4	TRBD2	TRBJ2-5	CASSLGGLAGAETQYF	TGTGCCAGCAGCTTGGGGGGCCTGGCGGGAGCCGAGACCCAGTACTTC
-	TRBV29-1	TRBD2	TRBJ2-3	CSTLAAGASTDTQYF	TGCAGCACCCTTGCAGCGGGAGCCAGCACAGATACGCAGTATTTT
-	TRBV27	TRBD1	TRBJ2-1	CASRQSGTGGEQFF	TGTGCCAGCAGGCAATCTGGGACAGGGGGTGAGCAGTTCTTC
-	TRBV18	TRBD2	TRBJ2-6	CASSPIRGGSGANVLTF	TGTGCCAGCTCCCCTATTCGGGGGGGATCTGGGGCCAACGTCCTGACTTTC
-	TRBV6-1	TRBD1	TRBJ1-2	CASTGQGYGYTF	TGTGCCAGCACGGGACAGGGCTATGGCTACACCTTC
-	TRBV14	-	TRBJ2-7	CASSQYISSYEQYF	TGTGCCAGCAGCCAATATATTAGCTCCTACGAGCAGTACTTC
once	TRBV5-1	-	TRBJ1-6	CASSLYPGSNYNSPLHF	TGCGCCAGCAGCTTGTATCCGGGAAGTAACTATAATTCACCCCTCCACTTT
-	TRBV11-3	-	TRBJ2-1	CASSLDRHASKFF	TGTGCCAGCAGCTTAGATCGACACGCGAGTAAGTTCTTC
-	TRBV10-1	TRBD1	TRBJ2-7	CASSEPGHRTGAPGEQYF	TGCGCCAGCAGTGAGCCGGGTCACCGGACAGGGGCTCCGGGGGAGCAGTACTTC
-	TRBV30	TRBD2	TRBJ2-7	CAWSRKPRIAGGPYEQYF	TGTGCCTGGAGTCGAAAACCGCGAATAGCGGGAGGGCCCTACGAGCAGTACTTC
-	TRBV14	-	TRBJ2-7	CASSQAPAGYEQYF	TGTGCCAGCAGCCAAGCCCCTGCGGGGTACGAGCAGTACTTC
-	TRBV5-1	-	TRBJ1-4	CASSWTAPTNEKLFF	TGCGCCAGCAGCTGGACAGCACCAACTAATGAAAAACTGTTTTTT
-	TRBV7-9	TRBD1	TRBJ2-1	CASTPGQAYNEQFF	TGTGCCAGCACGCCAGGACAGGCTTACAATGAGCAGTTCTTC
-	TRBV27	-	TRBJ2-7	CASSYRPSAGLLYEQYF	TGTGCCAGCAGTTATCGCCCTTCGGCGGGACTCTTATACGAGCAGTACTTC
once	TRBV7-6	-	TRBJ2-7	CASSLSQLPTYEQYF	TGTGCCAGCAGCTTATCACAGTTACCCACCTACGAGCAGTACTTC
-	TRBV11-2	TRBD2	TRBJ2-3	CASSLGGGRGTDTQYF	TGTGCCAGCAGCCTGGGCGGGGGTAGGGGCACAGATACGCAGTATTTT
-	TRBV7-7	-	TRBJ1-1	CASSPMGTNTEAFF	TGTGCCAGCAGCCCCATGGGAACCAACACTGAAGCTTTCTTT
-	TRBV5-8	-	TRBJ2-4	CASSLLFMGPTKNIQYF	TGTGCCAGCAGCCTCTTATTCATGGGGCCAACCAAAAACATTCAGTACTTC
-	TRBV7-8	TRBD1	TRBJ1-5	CASSLGGGGAGNQPQHF	TGTGCCAGCAGCTTAGGAGGAGGGGGCGCGGGCAATCAGCCCCAGCATTTT
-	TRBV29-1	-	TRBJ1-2	CSVVQDGYTF	TGCAGCGTTGTCCAGGATGGCTACACCTTC
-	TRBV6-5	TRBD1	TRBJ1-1	CASGQGDTEAFF	TGTGCCAGCGGTCAGGGGGACACTGAAGCTTTCTTT
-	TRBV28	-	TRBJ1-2	CASRPVLVSGYTF	TGTGCCAGCAGGCCGGTTTTGGTGAGCGGCTACACCTTC
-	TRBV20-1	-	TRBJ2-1	CSAPASLEQFF	TGCAGTGCACCCGCTAGCCTTGAGCAGTTCTTC
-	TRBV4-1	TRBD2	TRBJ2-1	CASSQDLAGTYNEQFF	TGCGCCAGCAGCCAAGATCTAGCGGGCACATACAATGAGCAGTTCTTC
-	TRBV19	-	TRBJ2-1	CASSPANRDNEQFF	TGTGCCAGTAGTCCAGCAAACAGGGACAATGAGCAGTTCTTC
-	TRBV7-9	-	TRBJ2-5	CASSPPLLAQYF	TGTGCCAGCAGCCCGCCACTACTGGCCCAGTACTTC
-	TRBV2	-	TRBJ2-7	CASRGSNRDEQYF	TGTGCCAGCAGGGGTTCGAACAGGGACGAGCAGTACTTC
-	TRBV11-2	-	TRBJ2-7	CASKSSGRGYEQYF	TGTGCCAGCAAATCATCAGGGAGAGGCTACGAGCAGTACTTC
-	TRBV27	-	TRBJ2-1	CASRTRVNEQFF	TGTGCCAGCAGGACTAGGGTTAATGAGCAGTTCTTC
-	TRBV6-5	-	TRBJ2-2	CASSYQGRIGELFF	TGTGCCAGCAGTTACCAAGGCCGGATCGGGGAGCTGTTTTTT
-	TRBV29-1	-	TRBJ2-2	CSVGTRGEAGELFF	TGCAGCGTTGGAACGAGGGGGGAGGCCGGGGAGCTGTTTTTT
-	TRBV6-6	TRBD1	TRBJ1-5	CASSYYRDRGNQPQHF	TGTGCCAGCAGTTACTACCGGGACAGGGGAAATCAGCCCCAGCATTTT
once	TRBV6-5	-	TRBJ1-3	CASSRSSGNTIYF	TGTGCCAGCAGCAGAAGCTCTGGAAACACCATATATTTT
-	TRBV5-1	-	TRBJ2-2	CASSQGARRTGELFF	TGCGCCAGCAGCCAAGGGGCCAGGCGAACCGGGGAGCTGTTTTTT
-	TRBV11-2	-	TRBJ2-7	CASSFPGKPYEQYF	TGTGCCAGCAGCTTTCCAGGGAAGCCCTACGAGCAGTACTTC
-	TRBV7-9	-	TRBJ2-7	CASSEDRDSHF	TGTGCCAGCAGTGAAGACCGGGACTCCCACTTC
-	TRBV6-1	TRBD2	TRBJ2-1	CASSGWGTSANEQFF	TGTGCCAGCAGTGGGTGGGGGACTAGTGCCAATGAGCAGTTCTTC
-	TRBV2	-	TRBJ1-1	CASSENTEAFF	TGTGCCAGCAGTGAGAACACTGAAGCTTTCTTT
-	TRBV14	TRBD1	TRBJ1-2	CASSQPGAGGASYGYTF	TGTGCCAGCAGCCAGCCGGGCGCAGGGGGCGCGAGTTATGGCTACACCTTC
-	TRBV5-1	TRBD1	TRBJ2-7	CASSDGTAYEQYF	TGCGCCAGCAGCGACGGGACAGCTTACGAGCAGTACTTC
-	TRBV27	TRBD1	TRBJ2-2	CASLPDRVYTGELFF	TGTGCCAGTCTCCCGGACAGGGTTTACACCGGGGAGCTGTTTTTT
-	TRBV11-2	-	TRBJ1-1	CASSRQTVKNTEAFF	TGTGCCAGCAGCCGACAGACAGTAAAGAACACTGAAGCTTTCTTT
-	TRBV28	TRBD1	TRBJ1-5	CASSSITGGQPQHF	TGTGCCAGCAGTTCAATTACAGGGGGACAGCCCCAGCATTTT
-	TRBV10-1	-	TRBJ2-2	CASSQSQGGTGELFF	TGCGCCAGCAGCCAGTCTCAGGGCGGCACCGGGGAGCTGTTTTTT
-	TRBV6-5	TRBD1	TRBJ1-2	CASSRSGTGDGYTF	TGTGCCAGCAGTAGATCCGGGACAGGGGATGGCTACACCTTC
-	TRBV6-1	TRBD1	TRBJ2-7	CASFGTGGTYEQYF	TGTGCCAGTTTCGGGACAGGGGGGACCTACGAGCAGTACTTC